The 29 T cell receptor beta chains reported below all come from one sample, sequenced in a study of cytomegalovirus exposure and HLA in healthy donors. PCR involved 60 Vbeta and 13 Jbeta primers. Profiling relied on immunoSEQ multiplex PCR, and the TCRdb table lists in-frame clones only, not all of them. The table shows over 70,000 clones, with approximately 69% occurring only once. Sequencing was done on a sample of PBMCs. The receptors originated from a woman between 50 and 59 years old in good health and CMV-seropositive.

The genes are TRBV11-2 and TRBJ2-4, with 7 bases identical to TRBD1. Per germline, CDR1 SGHAT and CDR2 FQNNGV. The CDR3 has 17 residues. The V segment lost 0 bases and the J segment 0 bases; nucleotides outside the gene matches: 5. The CDR3 DNA reads TGTGCCAGCAGCTTAGAAGGTACAGGGGTAGCCAAAAACATTCAGTACTTC. Translating it yields CASSLEGTGVAKNIQYF.

With regard to this clone: One end of the junction does not line up with germline, which may come from a read error. V and J are TRBV4-2 and TRBJ2-3; weak D call: TRBD2 (6 bases). CDR3 length equals 17 residues. Germline V gives CDR1 LGHNA, CDR2 YNFKEQ. The CDR3, as DNA: TGTGCCAGCAGCCAAGATCGGTCTAGCGTGGTCACAGATACGCGGTATTTT. The encoded protein is CASSQDRSSVVTDTRYF.

The V call is TRBV9, the J call TRBJ2-3, with D possibly matching TRBD2 (6 bases). CDR3 size: 16 residues. V dropped 0 bases and J dropped 2 bases, with 13 bases sitting between them. CDR1 and CDR2 from the germline V gene are SGDLS and YYNGEE. CDR3 sequence: CASSVGAGTHTDTQYF. CDR3 coding DNA: TGTGCCAGCAGCGTAGGGGCGGGGACCCACACAGATACGCAGTATTTT.

The genes are TRBV7-9 and TRBJ1-2, with TRBD1 matching over 10 bases. V shed 4 bases, J shed 3 bases, and the junction held 2 bases outside the gene matches. The length of the CDR3 is 14 residues. Germline-derived CDR1 and CDR2 are SEHNR and FQNEAQ (reference sequence). The CDR3 DNA reads as TGTGCCAGCAGCTCGGGACAGGGGCACTATGGCTACACCTTC. Amino acid sequence: CASSSGQGHYGYTF. Supplemented by reference TRBV7-9 and TRBJ1-2, the full variable domain reads DTGVSQNPRHKITKRGQNVTFRCDPISEHNRLYWYRQTLGQGPEFLTYFQNEAQLEKSRLLSDRFSAERPKGSFSTLEIQRTEQGDSAMYLCASSSGQGHYGYTFGSGTRLTVV.

V usage is TRBV29-1 and J usage is TRBJ2-1, with D tentatively TRBD1 (6 bases). V was pared by 6 bases and J by 1 base, with 19 bases between. Germline lookup yields CDR1 SQVTM and CDR2 ANQGSEA. This CDR3 has 16 amino acids. As DNA, the CDR3 is TGCAGCGTCCCATCTACAGGGTTGGAGTCCTACAATGAGCAGTTCTTC. Protein product: CSVPSTGLESYNEQFF.

The chain links TRBV9 to TRBJ1-1, with no clear D. This CDR3 has 13 amino acids. Per germline, CDR1 SGDLS and CDR2 YYNGEE. Trimming took off 0 bases at V and 6 bases at J, with 9 bases between the two ends. CDR3 DNA sequence: TGTGCCAGCAGCGTAGACGCTATCGCTGAAGCTTTCTTT. Protein: CASSVDAIAEAFF. Full variable domain (missing parts from reference TRBV9 and TRBJ1-1): DSGVTQTPKHLITATGQRVTLRCSPRSGDLSVYWYQQSLDQGLQFLIQYYNGEERAKGNILERFSAQQFPDLHSELNLSSLELGDSALYFCASSVDAIAEAFFGQGTRLTVV.

This chain connects TRBV6-5 to TRBJ2-7; TRBD1 agrees at 7 bases. V shed 6 bases, J shed 2 bases, and the junction held 10 bases outside the gene matches. CDR3 length: 15 residues. Per germline, CDR1 MNHEY and CDR2 SVGAGI. CDR3 residues: CASRGTGDPTYEQYF. CDR3 coding DNA: TGTGCCAGCAGGGGTACAGGGGACCCTACCTACGAGCAGTACTTC.

This clone was observed a handful of times. This chain joins TRBV6-1 and TRBJ2-7; TRBD1 aligns across 7 bases. Germline CDR1 reads MNHNS; CDR2 reads SASEGT. This CDR3 spans 14 amino acids. Germline trimming cut 7 bases from V and 6 bases from J; bases unmatched to any gene: 12. The CDR3: CASTIQGHSGEQYF. As DNA, the CDR3 is TGTGCCAGCACGATACAGGGGCATTCGGGCGAGCAGTACTTC.

This chain connects TRBV5-1 to TRBJ2-5; 8 bases align to TRBD1. The V and J ends lost 1 base and 4 bases, in that order; junction bases with no gene match: 6. This CDR3 contains 15 residues. Germline V gene data show CDR1 as SGHRS and CDR2 as YFSETQ. This CDR3 is CASSLNTGGGETQYF. DNA of the CDR3: TGCGCCAGCAGCTTGAACACAGGGGGTGGAGAGACCCAGTACTTC.

The rearrangement joins TRBV19 to TRBJ2-5; 9 nucleotides match TRBD2. Germline lookup yields CDR1 LNHDA and CDR2 SQIVND (reference sequence). The J segment lost 1 base and the V segment lost 4 bases, leaving 13 bases of the junction unmatched. The CDR3 runs to 18 residues. CDR3 in amino acids: CASSNRGAGGLTQETQYF. The CDR3 bases are TGTGCCAGTAGTAACCGGGGAGCGGGGGGCCTAACCCAAGAGACCCAGTACTTC.

The CDR3 DNA sequence: TGTGCCAGCAGTGATCAGGGTTATTCTGGAAACACCATATATTTT. It specifies CASSDQGYSGNTIYF. The gene calls are TRBV28 and TRBJ1-3; D is possibly TRBD1 (5 bases). CDR3 length: 15 amino acids. Germline V gene data show CDR1 as MDHEN and CDR2 as SYDVKM. Trimming took off 5 bases at V and 1 base at J, with 12 bases between the two ends.

The V call is TRBV5-1, the J call TRBJ1-1; 7 bases agree with TRBD1. This CDR3 region has 13 residues. V lost 3 bases to trimming and J lost 1 base; unmatched junction nucleotides: 0. Germline assignment: CDR1 SGHRS and CDR2 YFSETQ. The CDR3 protein is CASSWDRNTEAFF. The CDR3, as DNA: TGCGCCAGCAGCTGGGACAGGAACACTGAAGCTTTCTTT.

This clone was counted many times. The J gene is TRBJ1-3, the V gene TRBV7-2; D uncertain. The CDR3 runs to 16 residues. Deletions cut 3 bases from V and 4 bases from J, with 16 bases between. Germline V gene lookup returns CDR1 SGHTA and CDR2 FQGNSA. CDR3 DNA sequence: TGTGCCAGCAGCTTGACTCCCGTCTCCCTCGGAAACACCATATATTTT. This translates into CASSLTPVSLGNTIYF.

The chain couples TRBV18 to TRBJ1-6, with 7 nucleotides matching TRBD1. The CDR3 spans 17 residues. V was pared by 3 bases and J by 5 bases, with 10 bases of the junction left unmatched. Germline V gene sequence: CDR1 KGHSH, CDR2 LQKENI. CDR3 bases: TGTGCCAGCTCACCGGCGACAGGGAACAGCAATAATTCACCCCTCCACTTT. Translation: CASSPATGNSNNSPLHF. Complete variable domain (other parts from reference TRBV18 and TRBJ1-6): NAGVMQNPRHLVRRRGQEARLRCSPMKGHSHVYWYRQLPEEGLKFMVYLQKENIIDESGMPKERFSAEFPKEGPSILRIQQVVRGDSAAYFCASSPATGNSNNSPLHFGNGTRLTVT.

The J gene is TRBJ2-7, the V gene TRBV2; 7 positions match TRBD1. The trim removed 3 bases at V and 4 bases at J, leaving 6 bases unmatched. CDR3 size: 14 residues. Germline values: CDR1 SNHLY, CDR2 FYNNEI. The CDR3, as DNA: TGTGCCAGCAGTGAGGGGACAGATCTTTACGAGCAGTACTTC. As protein: CASSEGTDLYEQYF.

The chain uses TRBV5-4 and TRBJ2-7, with D possibly TRBD1 on 6 matching bases. The CDR3 consists of 13 residues. With 4 bases removed from V and 2 bases from J, the gap between germline ends came to 10 bases. Germline-derived CDR1 and CDR2 are SGHNT and YYREEE (reference sequence). Here the CDR3 reads CASSHDRTYEQYF. In nucleotides, the CDR3 is TGTGCCAGCAGCCATGACAGGACCTACGAGCAGTACTTC. The entire variable domain, with the rest obtained from reference TRBV5-4 and TRBJ2-7, is as follows: ETGVTQSPTHLIKTRGQQVTLRCSSQSGHNTVSWYQQALGQGPQFIFQYYREEENGRGNFPPRFSGLQFPNYSSELNVNALELDDSALYLCASSHDRTYEQYFGPGTRLTVT.

Note on this clone: Other DNA sequences in this sample translate to the same CDR3. V usage is TRBV4-1 and J usage is TRBJ1-2; possible D gene TRBD1, 5 bases. Trimming shortened V by 4 bases and J by 0 bases, and 12 bases separated the two germline ends. The CDR3 has 15 residues. Per germline, CDR1 MGHRA and CDR2 YSYEKL. In DNA, the CDR3 is TGCGCCAGCAGCCCAACGACAGAAGCTAACTATGGCTACACCTTC. Amino acids: CASSPTTEANYGYTF.

The sample holds a few counts of this clone. The CDR3 sequence is CASSLGTNGELFF. In DNA form, the CDR3 reads TGCGCCAGCAGCTTGGGAACTAACGGGGAGCTGTTTTTT. The chain uses TRBV5-1 and TRBJ2-2; no clear D. Germline CDR1 and CDR2: SGHRS and YFSETQ. V lost 0 bases, J lost 7 bases, and 7 bases lay in between. The CDR3 spans 13 residues.

A few counts support this clone. This chain joins TRBV28 and TRBJ1-2, with a tentative D call TRBD1 (6 bases). This CDR3 spans 13 amino acids. Trimming removed 8 bases from V and 6 bases from J, with 16 bases in between. CDR1 is MDHEN, CDR2 SYDVKM, per germline. CDR3 nucleotides: TGTGCCAGCCAGGAGGGGGGGGCAAATGGCTACACCTTC. This encodes CASQEGGANGYTF.

The CDR3 is CATTPQGVKVEQFF. DNA for the CDR3: TGTGCCACCACCCCTCAGGGGGTAAAGGTTGAGCAGTTCTTC. V is TRBV28 and J is TRBJ2-1, with 7 bases that match TRBD1. This CDR3 is 14 amino acids long. Germline trimming cut 10 bases from V and 9 bases from J; bases unmatched to any gene: 15. Germline CDR1 is MDHEN and CDR2 is SYDVKM.

This clone was seen repeatedly, ten times or more. The chain couples TRBV19 to TRBJ1-1; D is perhaps TRBD1 (6 bases). The CDR3 spans 14 residues. CDR1 and CDR2 (germline): LNHDA, SQIVND (reference sequence). V was shortened by 7 bases and J by 0 bases, with 12 bases between the two germline ends. The DNA of the CDR3 is TGTGCCAGTACCGCACAGGGAATGAACACTGAAGCTTTCTTT. It is translated as CASTAQGMNTEAFF.

J is TRBJ1-4 and V is TRBV5-1; 8 nucleotides line up with TRBD1. The ends lost 4 bases at V and 5 bases at J; junction bases unmatched: 4. CDR1 is SGHRS, CDR2 YFSETQ, per germline. CDR3 length: 14 amino acids. The CDR3 nucleotides read TGCGCCAGCAGCGCGACAGGGGCGAATGAAAAACTGTTTTTT. This encodes CASSATGANEKLFF. The full variable domain, in which reference TRBV5-1 and TRBJ1-4 provide the parts outside the CDR3, is KAGVTQTPRYLIKTRGQQVTLSCSPISGHRSVSWYQQTPGQGLQFLFEYFSETQRNKGNFPGRFSGRQFSNSRSEMNVSTLELGDSALYLCASSATGANEKLFFGSGTQLSVL.

This clone has a single count. V and J are TRBV19 and TRBJ2-2; D perhaps matches TRBD2 (7 bases). Germline CDR1 reads LNHDA; CDR2 reads SQIVND (reference sequence). The V end was cut by 5 bases, the J end by 3 bases, with 22 bases between. This CDR3 spans 18 amino acids. As DNA, the CDR3 is TGTGCCAGTAGTGTAGGCCGATGGGGGGGGCGGGACACCGGGGAGCTGTTTTTT. This translates into CASSVGRWGGRDTGELFF.

This clone came up once. The chain is built from TRBV28 and TRBJ2-3; a possible D gene is TRBD2 (5 bases). The germline V gene encodes CDR1 MDHEN and CDR2 SYDVKM. Trimming took off 7 bases at V and 0 bases at J, with 8 bases between the two ends. This CDR3 is 13 amino acids long. The DNA of the CDR3 is TGTGCCAGCATCGAGGGAAGCACAGATACGCAGTATTTT. This sequence encodes CASIEGSTDTQYF.

This clone was detected only a few times. The junction and the germline gene differ at one end; a read error may be behind it. The rearrangement uses TRBV7-9 and TRBJ2-1, with D unclear. This CDR3 comprises 12 residues. CDR1 and CDR2 (germline): SEHNR, FQNEAQ (reference sequence). CDR3 coding DNA: TGTTCCAGCAGCTTACCTGGCGGTGAGCAGTTCTTC. Protein sequence: CSSSLPGGEQFF.

The rearrangement joins TRBV6-6 to TRBJ1-2; 8 bases agree with TRBD1. V was clipped by 5 bases and J by 7 bases; unmatched bases: 6. The germline gives CDR1 MNHNY, CDR2 SVGAGI (reference sequence). The CDR3 is made up of 13 amino acids. CDR3 sequence (DNA): TGTGCCAGCAGTGACGGGACAGGCAGTGGCTACACCTTC. The encoded protein is CASSDGTGSGYTF.

The chain uses TRBV6-1 and TRBJ2-7; D uncertain. This CDR3 comprises 13 residues. Germline values: CDR1 MNHNS, CDR2 SASEGT. V lost 5 bases and J 2 bases, leaving 10 bases between the germline ends. CDR3 in DNA: TGTGCCAGCAGTTTACTCCCCCCCTACGAGCAGTACTTC. Translating it yields CASSLLPPYEQYF.

The chain carries TRBV7-7 and TRBJ1-6; D might be TRBD1 (5 bases). Germline V gene sequence: CDR1 SSHAT, CDR2 FNYEAQ (reference sequence). Trimming removed 5 bases at V and 0 bases at J, with 20 bases between. The CDR3 runs 19 residues. CDR3 sequence: CASSEYLPQVSSYNSPLHF. The DNA for the CDR3 is TGTGCCAGCAGCGAATACCTCCCACAGGTTAGCTCCTATAATTCACCCCTCCACTTT.

The V and J genes are TRBV28 and TRBJ1-2; 7 nucleotides agree with TRBD1. Germline CDR1 reads MDHEN; CDR2 reads SYDVKM. With 6 bases clipped from V and 6 bases from J, the junction kept 13 bases outside the gene matches. The length of the CDR3 is 15 residues. CDR3 in amino acids: CASRPPDRADDGYTF. The CDR3 DNA sequence: TGTGCCAGCAGACCACCCGACAGGGCAGATGATGGCTACACCTTC.